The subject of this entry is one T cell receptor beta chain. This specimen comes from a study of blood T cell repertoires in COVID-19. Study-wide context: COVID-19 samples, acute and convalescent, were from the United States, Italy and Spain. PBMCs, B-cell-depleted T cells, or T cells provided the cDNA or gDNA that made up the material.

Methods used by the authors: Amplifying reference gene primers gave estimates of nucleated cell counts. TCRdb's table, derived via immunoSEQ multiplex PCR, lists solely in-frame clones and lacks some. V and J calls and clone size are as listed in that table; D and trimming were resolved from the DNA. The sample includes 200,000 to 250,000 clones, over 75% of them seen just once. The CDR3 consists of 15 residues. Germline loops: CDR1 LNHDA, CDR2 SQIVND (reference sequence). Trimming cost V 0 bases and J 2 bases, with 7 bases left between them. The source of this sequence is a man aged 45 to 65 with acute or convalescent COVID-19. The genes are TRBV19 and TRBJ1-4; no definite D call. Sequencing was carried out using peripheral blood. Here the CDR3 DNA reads TGTGCCAGTAGTATAGATGGGCGTACTAATGAAAAACTGTTTTTT. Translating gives CASSIDGRTNEKLFF.